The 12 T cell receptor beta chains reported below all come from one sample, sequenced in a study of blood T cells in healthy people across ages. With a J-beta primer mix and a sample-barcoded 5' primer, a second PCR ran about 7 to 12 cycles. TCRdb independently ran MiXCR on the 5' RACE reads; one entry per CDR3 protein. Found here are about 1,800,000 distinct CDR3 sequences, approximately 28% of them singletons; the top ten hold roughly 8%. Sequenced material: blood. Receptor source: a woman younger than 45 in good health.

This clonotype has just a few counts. CDR3 sequence: CASSLDMAGAYNEQFF. The CDR3 nucleotides are TGTGCCAGCAGCTTAGATATGGCGGGGGCCTACAATGAGCAGTTCTTC. The chain employs TRBV7-2 and TRBJ2-1; 7 bases fit TRBD2. Per the germline V gene, CDR1 is SGHTA and CDR2 is FQGNSA. There are 16 residues in the CDR3. V lost 1 base and J lost 2; bases outside the gene matches: 5.

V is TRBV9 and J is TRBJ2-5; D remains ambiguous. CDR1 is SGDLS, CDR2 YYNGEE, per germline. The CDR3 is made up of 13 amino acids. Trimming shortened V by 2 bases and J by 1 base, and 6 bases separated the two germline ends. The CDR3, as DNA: TGTGCCAGCAGCGTGTACCCCCAAGAGACCCAGTACTTC. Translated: CASSVYPQETQYF.

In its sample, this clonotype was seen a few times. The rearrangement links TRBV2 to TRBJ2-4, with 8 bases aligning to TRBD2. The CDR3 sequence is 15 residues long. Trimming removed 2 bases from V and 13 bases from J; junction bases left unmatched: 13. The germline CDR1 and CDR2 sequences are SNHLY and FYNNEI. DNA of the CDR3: TGTGCCAGCAGTGAATCGGCTAGCGGGTTCGGGGAGCAGTACTTC. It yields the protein CASSESASGFGEQYF.

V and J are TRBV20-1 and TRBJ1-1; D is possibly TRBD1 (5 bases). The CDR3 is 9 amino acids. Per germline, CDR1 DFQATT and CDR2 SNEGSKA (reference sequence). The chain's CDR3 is CPRDTEAFF. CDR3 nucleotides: TGCCCCAGGGATACTGAAGCTTTCTTT.

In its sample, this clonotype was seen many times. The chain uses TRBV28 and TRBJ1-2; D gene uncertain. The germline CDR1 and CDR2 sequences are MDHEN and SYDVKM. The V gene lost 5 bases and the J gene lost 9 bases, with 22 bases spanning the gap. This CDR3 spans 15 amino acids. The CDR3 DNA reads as TGTGCCAGCAGTAGTTCAAGAACGAGACCCAGAAGCTACACCTTC. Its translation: CASSSSRTRPRSYTF.

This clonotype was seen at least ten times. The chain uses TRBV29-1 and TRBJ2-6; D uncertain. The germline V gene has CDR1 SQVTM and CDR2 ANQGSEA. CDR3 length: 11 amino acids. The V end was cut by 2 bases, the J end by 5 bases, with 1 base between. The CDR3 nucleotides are TGCAGCGTTGAAAGGGCCAACGTCCTGACTTTC. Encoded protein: CSVERANVLTF.

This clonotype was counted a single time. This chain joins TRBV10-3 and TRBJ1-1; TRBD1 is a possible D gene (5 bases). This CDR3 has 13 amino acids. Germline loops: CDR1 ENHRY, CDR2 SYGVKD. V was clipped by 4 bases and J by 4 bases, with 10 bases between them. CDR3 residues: CAISVGGTTEAFF. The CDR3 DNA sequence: TGTGCCATCAGTGTCGGGGGGACCACTGAAGCTTTCTTT.

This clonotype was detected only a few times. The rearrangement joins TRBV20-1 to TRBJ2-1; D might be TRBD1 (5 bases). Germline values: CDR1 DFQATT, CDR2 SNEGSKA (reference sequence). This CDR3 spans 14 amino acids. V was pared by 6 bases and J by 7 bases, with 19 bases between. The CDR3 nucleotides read TGCAGTGCCGAGCCAGGGTTCGGTGGAAATGAGCAGTTCTTC. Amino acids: CSAEPGFGGNEQFF.

For the CDR3, the DNA is TGTGCCAGCAGCGAAGACAGCGCGTTGGAAAAACTGTTTTTT. This gives the protein CASSEDSALEKLFF. J is TRBJ1-4 and V is TRBV7-9; TRBD1 might be the D (5 bases). The CDR3 is 14 amino acids. With 5 bases removed from V and 8 bases from J, the gap between germline ends came to 15 bases. The V gene's germline CDR1 is SEHNR and CDR2 FQNEAQ (reference sequence).

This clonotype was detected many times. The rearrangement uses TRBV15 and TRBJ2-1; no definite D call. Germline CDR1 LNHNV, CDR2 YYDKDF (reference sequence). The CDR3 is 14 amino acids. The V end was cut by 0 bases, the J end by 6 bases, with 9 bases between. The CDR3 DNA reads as TGTGCCACCAGCAGAGATTTAGTATCCAATGAGCAGTTCTTC. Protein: CATSRDLVSNEQFF.

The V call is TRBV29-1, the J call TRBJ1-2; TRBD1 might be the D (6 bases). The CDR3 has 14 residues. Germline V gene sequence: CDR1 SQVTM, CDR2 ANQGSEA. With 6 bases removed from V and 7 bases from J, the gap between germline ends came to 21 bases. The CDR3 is CSVRHAGASSGYTF. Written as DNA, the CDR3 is TGCAGCGTCCGGCATGCGGGGGCGAGTAGTGGCTACACCTTC.

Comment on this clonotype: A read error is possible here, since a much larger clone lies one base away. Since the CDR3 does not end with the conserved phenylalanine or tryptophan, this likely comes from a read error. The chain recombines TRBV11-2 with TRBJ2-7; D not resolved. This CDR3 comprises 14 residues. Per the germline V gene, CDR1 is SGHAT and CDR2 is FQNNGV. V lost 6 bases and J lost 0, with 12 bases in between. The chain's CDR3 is CASSSTTPSYEQYL. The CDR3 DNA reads TGTGCCAGCAGTTCTACGACTCCCTCCTACGAGCAGTACTTA.